This TCR beta chain stems from a study of blood T cells in healthy people across ages. Using a J-beta primer mix together with a sample-barcoded 5' primer, a second PCR was run for about 6 to 12 cycles. TCRdb reanalysed the 5' RACE reads using MiXCR and keeps one entry per CDR3 protein. Here the sample spans roughly 1.4 million distinct CDR3 sequences, approximately 60% being singletons. Germline CDR1 reads MNHEY; CDR2 reads SMNVEV (reference sequence). CDR3 length: 14 amino acids. V shed 6 bases, J shed 5 bases, and the junction held 6 bases outside the gene matches. Material: blood. The receptor was isolated from a man younger than 30 in good health. V is TRBV27 and J is TRBJ2-2, with 7 bases matching TRBD2. Written as DNA, the CDR3 is TGTGCCAGCAGCGCGGGGGTTTGGACCGGGGAGCTGTTTTTT. Its protein product is CASSAGVWTGELFF.